This entry lists 4 T cell receptor beta chains sequenced from one sample in a study of PD-L1 blockade in urothelial cancer. Repertoires were generated with immunoSEQ multiplex PCR, while TCRdb's copy carries only in-frame clones and drops some. The sample has approximately 71,000 clones, approximately 91% seen once; the top ten hold 3.4%. The specimen comprised PBMCs, sampled around atezolizumab (anti-PD-L1) treatment. All receptors derive from a man aged 60 to 75 with urothelial cancer.

The chain couples TRBV7-2 to TRBJ2-7; 7 nucleotides line up with TRBD1. The CDR3 is 13 residues long. Germline V gives CDR1 SGHTA, CDR2 FQGNSA. V shed 5 bases, J shed 4 bases, and the junction held 5 bases outside the gene matches. This CDR3 reads CASSPRTGYEQYF. CDR3 in DNA: TGTGCCAGCAGCCCCAGGACAGGTTACGAGCAGTACTTC.

CDR3 DNA sequence: TGTGCCAGCAGCTTGGCGACAGGGGGCAAGAATCAGCCCCAGCATTTT. Encoded protein: CASSLATGGKNQPQHF. V gene TRBV7-9 combines with J gene TRBJ1-5; 10 bases are shared with TRBD1. J was trimmed by 4 bases and V by 3 bases; bases with no gene match: 6. The CDR3 is 16 amino acids. CDR1 is SEHNR and CDR2 is FQNEAQ in the germline V gene (reference sequence). The entire variable domain, with the rest obtained from reference TRBV7-9 and TRBJ1-5, is as follows: DTGVSQNPRHKITKRGQNVTFRCDPISEHNRLYWYRQTLGQGPEFLTYFQNEAQLEKSRLLSDRFSAERPKGSFSTLEIQRTEQGDSAMYLCASSLATGGKNQPQHFGDGTRLSIL.

J is TRBJ1-5 and V is TRBV10-3, with 7 bases matching TRBD1. This CDR3 contains 15 residues. CDR1 and CDR2 (germline): ENHRY, SYGVKD. The ends lost 3 bases at V and 6 bases at J; junction bases unmatched: 8. CDR3 nucleotides: TGTGCCATCAGTGACGGTCAGGGGGGCACTCAGCCCCAGCATTTT. Translated: CAISDGQGGTQPQHF.

The chain couples TRBV2 to TRBJ1-5; D remains ambiguous. Germline V gives CDR1 SNHLY, CDR2 FYNNEI. This CDR3 region has 15 residues. Deletions cut 2 bases from V and 2 bases from J, with 10 bases between. The CDR3 region has the DNA TGTGCCAGCAGTGAAAGGAACGCGGGCAATCAGCCCCAGCATTTT. As protein: CASSERNAGNQPQHF.